The 17 T cell receptor beta chains given below trace back to one sample, sequenced in a study of shared clonotypes between healthy human individuals. Using immunoSEQ multiplex PCR, the repertoire was profiled, and TCRdb retains in-frame clones only, with some absent. Counted here are around 500,000 clones, about three quarters occurring once; the ten biggest clones make up 10% to 15%. Sequences were obtained from PBMCs. The receptors were gathered from a middle-aged woman in good health. Some clones in this sample may be carry-over from other donors' samples.

This clone was observed a single time. The rearrangement uses TRBV27 and TRBJ1-4, with unresolved D. Deletions cut 2 bases from V and 4 bases from J, with 5 bases between. The CDR3 spans 13 residues. Germline loops: CDR1 MNHEY, CDR2 SMNVEV (reference sequence). The CDR3 nucleotides are TGTGCCAGCAGTTTAACCCGTAATGAAAAACTGTTTTTT. Translated, it gives CASSLTRNEKLFF.

The chain carries TRBV7-9 and TRBJ2-1, with TRBD1 matching 7 bases. The CDR3 length is 15 residues. With V trimmed by 5 bases and J by 5 bases, 9 bases remained unmatched. Germline loops: CDR1 SEHNR, CDR2 FQNEAQ (reference sequence). The CDR3 DNA sequence: TGTGCCAGCAGCCCAACCGGGACAGCCAACAATGAGCAGTTCTTC. Its translation is CASSPTGTANNEQFF.

The chain couples TRBV5-4 to TRBJ1-1, with 7 bases matching TRBD1. The germline V gene encodes CDR1 SGHNT and CDR2 YYREEE (reference sequence). The CDR3 loop spans 14 amino acids. The V segment lost 2 bases and the J segment 3 bases; nucleotides outside the gene matches: 4. CDR3 amino acids: CASSFTGVDTEAFF. DNA of the CDR3: TGTGCCAGCAGCTTTACAGGGGTGGACACTGAAGCTTTCTTT.

The table lists this clone with many counts. The chain is built from TRBV5-1 and TRBJ1-2; unclear D gene. Trimming shortened V by 0 bases and J by 7 bases, and 7 bases separated the two germline ends. This CDR3 has 12 residues. Germline loops: CDR1 SGHRS, CDR2 YFSETQ. The CDR3 loop is CASSLEYSGYTF. CDR3 coding DNA: TGCGCCAGCAGCTTGGAATATAGTGGCTACACCTTC.

Note on this clone: A far larger clone lies a single base away; this is likely a read error. The conserved closing phenylalanine or tryptophan is absent in this CDR3, likely reflecting a read error. The J gene is TRBJ1-1, the V gene TRBV29-1, with D possibly being TRBD1 (5 bases). The CDR3 has 14 amino acids. V lost 6 bases and J 5 bases, leaving 19 bases between the germline ends. CDR1 is SQVTM and CDR2 is ANQGSEA in the germline V gene. CDR3 residues: CSVALGTAGTEAFS. CDR3 DNA sequence: TGCAGCGTAGCACTCGGGACGGCGGGTACTGAAGCTTTCTCT.

This clone has more than one count but fewer than ten. The chain uses TRBV6-1 and TRBJ2-7; D tentatively reads TRBD1 or TRBD2 (5 bases each). CDR1 MNHNS and CDR2 SASEGT come from the germline V gene. V was shortened by 7 bases and J by 1 base, with 14 bases between the two germline ends. CDR3 length equals 14 residues. The CDR3 region has the DNA TGTGCCAGCAATTTGGGGACGGGTTCCTACGAGCAGTACTTC. Amino acid sequence: CASNLGTGSYEQYF.

This clone appeared many times. The chain combines TRBV27 with TRBJ2-3, with a weak D call TRBD2 (6 bases). The germline V gene has CDR1 MNHEY and CDR2 SMNVEV (reference sequence). This CDR3 has 15 amino acids. Trimming pared 8 bases from V and 0 bases from J, leaving 15 bases between. The DNA for the CDR3 is TGTGCCAGCCGTAGGTTCGGGGGAAGCACAGATACGCAGTATTTT. Its translation: CASRRFGGSTDTQYF.

V is TRBV19 and J is TRBJ2-7; no firm D call. Trimming left V 5 bases short and J 6 bases short, with 11 bases between. The germline V gene encodes CDR1 LNHDA and CDR2 SQIVND (reference sequence). This CDR3 comprises 12 residues. The CDR3 sequence is CASSGPLGEQYF. The CDR3 nucleotides are TGTGCCAGTAGTGGTCCTTTGGGCGAGCAGTACTTC.

The chain couples TRBV19 to TRBJ1-2; D uncertain. The ends were cut back, 0 bases at V and 0 bases at J, with 2 bases in the middle. Germline lookup yields CDR1 LNHDA and CDR2 SQIVND (reference sequence). The CDR3 has 13 amino acids. CDR3 in DNA: TGTGCCAGTAGTATAGATCCTAACTATGGCTACACCTTC. As protein: CASSIDPNYGYTF.

This chain joins TRBV4-2 and TRBJ1-2; D is unclear. The CDR3 is 13 residues long. Trimming cost V 0 bases and J 4 bases, with 6 bases left between them. Germline V lookup: CDR1 LGHNA, CDR2 YNFKEQ. DNA of the CDR3: TGTGCCAGCAGCCAAGATTGGCTCTATGGCTACACCTTC. Its protein product is CASSQDWLYGYTF.

The chain is built from TRBV25-1 and TRBJ1-4; D call uncertain. Per the germline V gene, CDR1 is MGHDK and CDR2 is SYGVNS. The CDR3 is 13 residues long. V lost 6 bases, J lost 7 bases, and 12 bases lay in between. CDR3 residues: CASRVSNGEKLFF. DNA of the CDR3: TGTGCCAGCAGGGTTTCTAACGGTGAAAAACTGTTTTTT.

The genes are TRBV11-2 and TRBJ1-1; D is unclear. Germline V lookup: CDR1 SGHAT, CDR2 FQNNGV. There are 13 residues in the CDR3. The V end was cut by 1 base, the J end by 5 bases, with 8 bases between. The DNA for the CDR3 is TGTGCCAGCAGCTTAGCCCAGAGAACTGAAGCTTTCTTT. Translated: CASSLAQRTEAFF.

This clone was recorded a few times. J is TRBJ2-7 and V is TRBV9, with no clear D. The CDR3 is 12 amino acids. Germline CDR1 and CDR2: SGDLS and YYNGEE. The V end lost 4 bases, the J end lost 3 bases, and 8 bases lay between the germline ends. CDR3 loop: CASSPSIYEQYF. As DNA, the CDR3 is TGTGCCAGCAGCCCCAGCATCTACGAGCAGTACTTC.

The V and J genes are TRBV2 and TRBJ2-5, with D possibly TRBD1 on 6 matching bases. With the DNA end fitting TRBJ2-7 better, the J assignment may be wrong. Germline CDR1 reads SNHLY; CDR2 reads FYNNEI. CDR3 length: 13 amino acids. CDR3 coding DNA: TGTGCCAGCAGACAGGGCCCTACCTACGAGCAGTACTTC. Residues: CASRQGPTYEQYF.

This rearrangement joins TRBV9 to TRBJ1-4; 11 positions match TRBD1. The germline V gene has CDR1 SGDLS and CDR2 YYNGEE. J lost 8 bases, V lost 4 bases, and 7 bases had no gene match. There are 15 residues in the CDR3. The CDR3 is CASSPGQGAWEKLFF. As DNA, the CDR3 is TGTGCCAGCAGCCCCGGACAGGGGGCATGGGAAAAACTGTTTTTT.

V is TRBV7-6 and J is TRBJ2-5, with TRBD1 identical over 7 bases. This CDR3 comprises 16 residues. CDR1 and CDR2 (germline): SGHVS, FNYEAQ. The J segment lost 4 bases and the V segment lost 0 bases, leaving 8 bases of the junction unmatched. CDR3 sequence: CASSLARGLGIETQYF. CDR3 DNA sequence: TGTGCCAGCAGCTTAGCGAGGGGGCTAGGAATAGAGACCCAGTACTTC. The full variable domain, completed using reference TRBV7-6 and TRBJ2-5, is GAGVSQSPRYKVTKRGQDVALRCDPISGHVSLYWYRQALGQGPEFLTYFNYEAQQDKSGLPNDRFSAERPEGSISTLTIQRTEQRDSAMYRCASSLARGLGIETQYFGPGTRLLVL.

This clone was counted a few times. The rearrangement uses TRBV7-8 and TRBJ2-7; 8 nucleotides match TRBD2. Trimming at V came to 5 bases and at J to 3 bases, leaving 6 bases not matched to a gene. This CDR3 is 14 amino acids long. In germline, CDR1 is SGHVS, CDR2 FQNEAQ. This CDR3 reads CASSTRTSSYEQYF. Written as DNA, the CDR3 is TGTGCCAGCAGCACCAGGACTAGCAGCTACGAGCAGTACTTC.